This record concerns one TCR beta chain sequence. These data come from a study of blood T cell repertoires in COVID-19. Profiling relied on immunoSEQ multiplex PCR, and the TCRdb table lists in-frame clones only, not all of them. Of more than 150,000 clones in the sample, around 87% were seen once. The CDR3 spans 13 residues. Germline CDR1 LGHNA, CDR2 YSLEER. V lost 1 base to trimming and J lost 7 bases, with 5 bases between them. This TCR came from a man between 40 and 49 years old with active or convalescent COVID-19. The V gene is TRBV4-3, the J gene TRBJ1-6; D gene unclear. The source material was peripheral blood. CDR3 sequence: CASSQGENSPLHF. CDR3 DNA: TGCGCCAGCAGCCAAGGGGAGAATTCACCCCTCCACTTT.